This TCR beta chain was identified in a study of spatial heterogeneity in lung cancer. Study-wide context: There were, on average, more than ten raw-read appearances for each unique TCR and UMI combination.

By share of the sample, this clonotype is medium-sized. Time point specified: sample taken at primary tumor resection. Unsorted whole RNA of tumor, nontumor lung or frozen PBMC was sequenced. Every molecule of TCR cDNA had its own unique molecular identifier. TCRdb fed the 5' RACE reads into MiXCR, producing one record per CDR3 protein. Found here are about 2,800 distinct CDR3 sequences, approximately 7% of them singletons; the top ten hold over 15%. The CDR3 has 13 amino acids. V was shortened by 6 bases and J by 1 base, with 9 bases between the two germline ends. The chain is built from TRBV12-3 or TRBV12-4 and TRBJ1-1, with D unresolved. This TCR was recovered from a male donor with early-stage non-small cell lung cancer. The sequencing here drew on normal lung tissue next to the tumor, taken at surgery. CDR3 in amino acids: CASSKNTNTEAFF. The CDR3 DNA follows: TGTGCCAGCAGCAAAAACACGAACACTGAAGCTTTCTTT.